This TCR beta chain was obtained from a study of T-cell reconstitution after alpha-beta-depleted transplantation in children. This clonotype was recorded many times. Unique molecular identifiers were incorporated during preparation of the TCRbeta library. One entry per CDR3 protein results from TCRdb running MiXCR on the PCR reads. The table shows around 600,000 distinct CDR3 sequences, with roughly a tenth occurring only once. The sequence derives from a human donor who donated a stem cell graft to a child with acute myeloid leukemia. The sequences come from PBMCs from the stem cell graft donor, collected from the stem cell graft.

CDR3 amino acids: CASSQAGGGSEQFF. The CDR3 bases are TGCGCCAGCAGCCAGGCTGGGGGCGGGAGCGAGCAGTTCTTC. The chain recombines TRBV4-3 with TRBJ2-1, with D tentatively TRBD2 (7 bases). Trimming left V 3 bases short and J 10 bases short, with 16 bases between. The CDR3 runs 14 residues. Germline CDR1 LGHNA, CDR2 YSLEER.